This T cell receptor (beta chain) was documented in a study of shared clonotypes between healthy human individuals. Data came from immunoSEQ multiplex PCR; TCRdb stores just in-frame clones and leaves some out. The repertoire holds about 1.5 million clones, with approximately 96% as singletons. Trimming took 6 bases from V and 8 from J; bases not matched to a gene: 11. Germline-derived CDR1 and CDR2 are PRHDT and FYEKMQ (reference sequence). The CDR3 is made up of 15 amino acids. This clonotype was obtained from a man between 25 and 39 years old in good health. Sequencing was done on a sample of naive CD4+ T cells sorted from blood. Subset in this sample: CD45RA+ positively selected. The chain carries TRBV13 and TRBJ1-4; TRBD1 matches at 8 bases. CDR3 protein: CASRFSGGAQEKLFF. CDR3 bases: TGTGCCAGCAGATTCTCAGGGGGCGCGCAGGAAAAACTGTTTTTT.